The 12 T cell receptor beta chains in this list originate from one sample, sequenced in a study of blood T cell repertoires in COVID-19 (dated by TCRdb to 2020 to 2022). Library construction relied on the immunoSEQ multiplex PCR assay. Held by TCRdb, this immuneACCESS table contains in-frame sequences only and omits some clones. Under half of the omission traces to an unresolved V gene where checked; the cause of the rest is unknown. This sample comprises 300,000 to 350,000 clones, around 88% of them detected only once. The ten top clones hold approximately 1.8% of the sample. The material sequenced was peripheral blood. These receptors were collected from a woman aged 30 to 39 with COVID-19, enrolled during active disease.

This clone was seen only once. V gene TRBV7-9 combines with J gene TRBJ1-1; 8 bases agree with TRBD1. Germline trimming cut 3 bases from V and 2 bases from J; bases unmatched to any gene: 5. From germline, CDR1 is SEHNR and CDR2 FQNEAQ (reference sequence). The CDR3 contains 15 residues. This CDR3 reads CASSLRTGRNTEAFF. Here the CDR3 DNA reads TGTGCCAGCAGCTTGAGGACAGGGCGTAACACTGAAGCTTTCTTT.

On this clone itself: Distinct nucleotide sequences in the sample also encode this CDR3. The chain is built from TRBV19 and TRBJ1-5; D is possibly TRBD1 (6 bases). Germline CDR1 LNHDA, CDR2 SQIVND (reference sequence). The CDR3 totals 15 residues. V was pared by 5 bases and J by 4 bases, with 15 bases between. CDR3 nucleotides: TGTGCCAGTAGTTTAACAGGGTTGGGGAATCAGCCCCAGCATTTT. Protein product: CASSLTGLGNQPQHF.

This clone was seen only once. CDR3 in amino acids: CASSRVQGLFF. DNA for the CDR3: TGTGCCAGCAGTAGGGTTCAGGGACTGTTTTTT. The rearrangement joins TRBV28 to TRBJ1-4, with D tentatively TRBD1 (5 bases). CDR1 MDHEN and CDR2 SYDVKM come from the germline V gene. V was cut by 5 bases and J by 13 bases, with 11 bases left in between. This CDR3 is 11 amino acids long.

The table lists this clone with a few counts. The rearrangement uses TRBV10-3 and TRBJ1-1, with 8 bases aligning to TRBD1. CDR3 size: 13 residues. V trimming: 10 bases; J trimming: 1 base; junction bases outside the gene matches: 5. Germline-derived CDR1 and CDR2 are ENHRY and SYGVKD. CDR3 DNA: TGTGCCAACTCGGACAGGGCGAACACTGAAGCTTTCTTT. Protein: CANSDRANTEAFF.

The chain uses TRBV4-1 and TRBJ2-6; TRBD1 matches at 9 bases. Germline CDR1 MGHRA, CDR2 YSYEKL. CDR3 size: 18 residues. With V trimmed by 3 bases and J by 2 bases, 8 bases remained unmatched. The DNA for the CDR3 is TGCGCCAGCAGCCACCTAACAGGGGGCGCGACTGGGGCCAACGTCCTGACTTTC. Amino acid sequence: CASSHLTGGATGANVLTF.

In its sample, this clone was seen once. This chain connects TRBV7-2 to TRBJ1-4; perhaps TRBD1 as D (6 bases). The V gene's germline CDR1 is SGHTA and CDR2 FQGNSA. V shed 7 bases and J shed 7 bases, with 19 bases lying between them. The CDR3 runs to 15 residues. Here the CDR3 reads CASTREAGVGEKLFF. The CDR3 coding sequence is TGTGCCAGCACCCGTGAAGCAGGGGTGGGTGAAAAACTGTTTTTT.

The chain employs TRBV15 and TRBJ1-2, with D perhaps TRBD1 (5 bases). This CDR3 comprises 12 residues. V lost 7 bases and J lost 5, with 11 bases in between. Looked up from germline, CDR1 is LNHNV and CDR2 is YYDKDF (reference sequence). The CDR3 spells CATTEGRYGYTF. CDR3 bases: TGTGCCACCACGGAGGGGAGGTATGGCTACACCTTC. Using reference TRBV15 and TRBJ1-2 for the parts outside the CDR3, the full variable domain is DAMVIQNPRYQVTQFGKPVTLSCSQTLNHNVMYWYQQKSSQAPKLLFHYYDKDFNNEADTPDNFQSRRPNTSFCFLDIRSPGLGDTAMYLCATTEGRYGYTFGSGTRLTVV.

The chain combines TRBV7-2 with TRBJ2-3, with 9 bases aligning to TRBD2. CDR1 is SGHTA and CDR2 is FQGNSA in the germline V gene. Trimming at V came to 6 bases and at J to 2 bases, leaving 3 bases not matched to a gene. The CDR3 has 14 amino acids. The DNA of the CDR3 is TGTGCCAGCAGAATAGCGGGGGTCACAGATACGCAGTATTTT. This gives the protein CASRIAGVTDTQYF.

The chain carries TRBV10-1 and TRBJ1-1, with D unclear. Per germline, CDR1 WNHNN and CDR2 SYGVQD (reference sequence). V lost 7 bases and J 5 bases, leaving 14 bases between the germline ends. The CDR3 runs 13 residues. CDR3 region: CASTLRTRTEAFF. The CDR3 nucleotides read TGCGCCAGCACCCTCAGGACTCGGACTGAAGCTTTCTTT.

This clone was seen a few times. The chain combines TRBV5-6 with TRBJ2-2; 12 bases align to TRBD2. The V gene end was trimmed by 2 bases and the J gene end by 7 bases; junction bases not matched to a gene: 9. The CDR3 spans 17 residues. The germline V gene encodes CDR1 SGHDT and CDR2 YYEEEE. CDR3 region: CASSFPSGGAIVGELFF. As DNA, the CDR3 is TGTGCCAGCAGCTTCCCTAGCGGGGGGGCTATTGTCGGGGAGCTGTTTTTT.

The CDR3 spells CASSKDGTGGSYEQYF. As DNA, the CDR3 is TGTGCCAGCAGCAAAGACGGGACAGGGGGATCCTACGAGCAGTACTTC. The chain uses TRBV21-1 and TRBJ2-7; the table's D call, TRBD1, has no DNA check behind it. TRBV21-1 represents a pseudogene. The CDR3 totals 16 residues.

This rearrangement joins TRBV14 to TRBJ2-2; D is unclear. V was cut by 3 bases and J by 4 bases, with 6 bases left in between. Germline V lookup: CDR1 SGHDN, CDR2 FVKESK. CDR3 size: 13 residues. Here the CDR3 reads CASSQHSTGELFF. The CDR3 coding sequence is TGTGCCAGCAGCCAGCATAGCACCGGGGAGCTGTTTTTT.